The 21 T cell receptor beta chains below come from one sample, sequenced in a study of Ad26.COV2.S vaccination and SARS-CoV-2 variants. Produced via immunoSEQ multiplex PCR; TCRdb's table is partial and in-frame only. The table shows 300,000 to 350,000 clones, with 75% to 90% occurring only once. Regarding treatment: around 19 received Ad26.COV2.S at low or high dose, single or two shots; 5 received placebo; per-sample allocation not given. Sampling was done on day 63 after the first vaccine or placebo injection. The sample was peripheral blood, taken in a trial of Ad26.COV2.S vaccine versus placebo. These receptor sequences come from a person aged 18-60 years who received the Ad26.COV2.S COVID-19 vaccine or a placebo.

The gene calls are TRBV11-3 and TRBJ2-1; no clear D gene. Per germline, CDR1 SGHNT and CDR2 YENEEA. This CDR3 is built from 14 residues. The V end lost 4 bases, the J end lost 8 bases, and 15 bases lay between the germline ends. CDR3 protein: CASSYKGLADEQFF. In DNA, the CDR3 is TGTGCCAGCAGCTATAAAGGGTTAGCCGATGAGCAGTTCTTC.

In nucleotides, the CDR3 is TGTGCCAGCAGCCGAGGACAGGGGTTGGGTAATTCACCCCTCCACTTT. Encoded protein: CASSRGQGLGNSPLHF. The chain joins TRBV3-1 (or the pseudogene TRBV3-2) to TRBJ1-6; 9 bases line up with TRBD1. V was pared by 4 bases and J by 6 bases, with 7 bases of the junction left unmatched. In germline, CDR1 is LGHDT, CDR2 YNNKEL (reference sequence). CDR3 length equals 16 residues.

The chain couples TRBV5-1 to TRBJ2-3; D call uncertain. Germline CDR1 is SGHRS and CDR2 is YFSETQ. The CDR3 spans 13 residues. V lost 9 bases, J lost 1 base, and 12 bases lay in between. Here the CDR3 reads CATKPAGTDTQYF. CDR3 nucleotides: TGCGCCACAAAGCCTGCCGGCACAGATACGCAGTATTTT.

The rearrangement links TRBV5-5 to TRBJ1-2; the D gene is possibly TRBD1 (5 bases). The CDR3 consists of 13 residues. Looked up from germline, CDR1 is SGHKS and CDR2 is YYEKEE (reference sequence). V was clipped by 4 bases and J by 7 bases, with 14 bases between them. CDR3 DNA: TGTGCCAGCAGCACCGGGACTTGGTCTGGCTACACCTTC. This translates into CASSTGTWSGYTF.

The V gene is TRBV4-1, the J gene TRBJ1-5; no reliable D call. The CDR3 consists of 15 residues. With 3 bases removed from V and 7 bases from J, the gap between germline ends came to 16 bases. Looked up from germline, CDR1 is MGHRA and CDR2 is YSYEKL. The CDR3 spells CASSHPPLAPQPQHF. CDR3 DNA sequence: TGCGCCAGCAGCCACCCCCCGTTGGCTCCCCAGCCCCAGCATTTT.

The gene calls are TRBV19 and TRBJ1-3; D is perhaps TRBD1 (6 bases). The CDR3 is 15 residues long. V lost 6 bases to trimming and J lost 2 bases, with 14 bases between them. CDR1 is LNHDA and CDR2 is SQIVND in the germline V gene (reference sequence). The CDR3: CASSMGGEPGNTIYF. In DNA, the CDR3 is TGTGCCAGTAGCATGGGGGGCGAGCCTGGAAACACCATATATTTT.

J is TRBJ1-1 and V is TRBV19; D ambiguous. V was cut by 4 bases and J by 1 base, with 7 bases left in between. The CDR3 is 13 amino acids. CDR1 is LNHDA and CDR2 is SQIVND in the germline V gene (reference sequence). DNA of the CDR3: TGTGCCAGTAGTAAACAGCCGAACACTGAAGCTTTCTTT. Translated: CASSKQPNTEAFF.

Notes on this clone: Other DNA sequences in the same sample also yield this CDR3. The chain employs TRBV3-1 (or the pseudogene TRBV3-2) and TRBJ1-6, with D possibly TRBD1 on 6 matching bases. V was cut by 1 base and J by 9 bases, with 13 bases left in between. This CDR3 has 15 amino acids. CDR1 is LGHDT and CDR2 is YNNKEL in the germline V gene (reference sequence). CDR3 sequence (DNA): TGTGCCAGCAGCCAAGGTGCAGGGGTGGGTTCACCCCTCCACTTT. This translates into CASSQGAGVGSPLHF.

V and J are TRBV29-1 and TRBJ1-1; 7 bases are shared with TRBD1. After removal of 7 bases from V and 0 bases from J, the junction contained 5 bases not matched to a gene. The germline V gene has CDR1 SQVTM and CDR2 ANQGSEA. The CDR3 runs 13 residues. The CDR3 nucleotides are TGCAGCGGAACAACAGGGGTGAACACTGAAGCTTTCTTT. This gives the protein CSGTTGVNTEAFF. Complete variable domain (other parts from reference TRBV29-1 and TRBJ1-1): SAVISQKPSRDICQRGTSLTIQCQVDSQVTMMFWYRQQPGQSLTLIATANQGSEATYESGFVIDKFPISRPNLTFSTLTVSNMSPEDSSIYLCSGTTGVNTEAFFGQGTRLTVV.

This clone appeared once. The genes are TRBV6-2 or TRBV6-3 and TRBJ2-3; 7 nucleotides agree with TRBD1. The trim removed 6 bases at V and 2 bases at J, leaving 8 bases unmatched. The CDR3 is 15 amino acids. Per the germline V gene, CDR1 is MNHEY and CDR2 is SVGEGT. Written as DNA, the CDR3 is TGTGCCAGCAGACCTAGACAGGGAGACACAGATACGCAGTATTTT. Residues: CASRPRQGDTDTQYF.

The rearrangement links TRBV12-5 to TRBJ2-7; a weak D match, TRBD2 (5 bases). With 1 base removed from V and 2 bases from J, the gap between germline ends came to 12 bases. The CDR3 covers 15 residues. Germline V gives CDR1 LGHNT, CDR2 FRNRAP. The CDR3 sequence is CASGLGGQRAYEQYF. The CDR3 DNA follows: TGTGCTAGTGGTTTGGGAGGGCAGAGAGCCTACGAGCAGTACTTC.

The chain joins TRBV4-1 to TRBJ1-4, with TRBD1 identical over 9 bases. The CDR3 covers 14 residues. V shed 5 bases, J shed 5 bases, and the junction held 3 bases outside the gene matches. Germline loops: CDR1 MGHRA, CDR2 YSYEKL. The CDR3 region is CASSLQGANEKLFF. CDR3 bases: TGCGCCAGCAGCTTACAGGGGGCGAATGAAAAACTGTTTTTT.

V gene TRBV7-3 combines with J gene TRBJ2-3; 7 bases agree with TRBD1. The CDR3 has 13 amino acids. Germline V CDR1 and CDR2: SGHTA, FQGTGA. J was trimmed by 4 bases and V by 5 bases; bases with no gene match: 3. CDR3 coding DNA: TGTGCCAGCAGCCTCACAGGGGCAGATACGCAGTATTTT. It translates to CASSLTGADTQYF. The full variable domain, its missing parts supplied by reference TRBV7-3 and TRBJ2-3, is GAGVSQTPSNKVTEKGKYVELRCDPISGHTALYWYRQSLGQGPEFLIYFQGTGAADDSGLPNDRFFAVRPEGSVSTLKIQRTERGDSAVYLCASSLTGADTQYFGPGTRLTVL.

This chain links TRBV5-1 with TRBJ1-1; tentative D call: TRBD1 (5 bases). V lost 3 bases to trimming and J lost 2 bases, with 17 bases between them. The CDR3 runs to 16 residues. CDR1 is SGHRS and CDR2 is YFSETQ in the germline V gene. The CDR3: CASSSPPGYGNTEAFF. DNA for the CDR3: TGCGCCAGCAGCTCCCCCCCAGGGTATGGCAACACTGAAGCTTTCTTT.

The chain recombines TRBV5-1 with TRBJ2-2; TRBD1 might be the D (5 bases). V shed 0 bases and J shed 7 bases, with 13 bases lying between them. There are 15 residues in the CDR3. Per germline, CDR1 SGHRS and CDR2 YFSETQ. The CDR3: CASSLEAGLGGELFF. In DNA form, the CDR3 reads TGCGCCAGCAGCTTGGAGGCAGGGCTAGGCGGGGAGCTGTTTTTT.

The chain has TRBV5-1 and TRBJ2-7; D ambiguous. Germline V CDR1 and CDR2: SGHRS, YFSETQ. The CDR3 extends over 12 amino acids. The V end lost 4 bases, the J end lost 2 bases, and 7 bases lay between the germline ends. The CDR3 loop reads CASSADPYEQYF. The CDR3 DNA reads as TGCGCCAGCAGCGCCGATCCCTACGAGCAGTACTTC.

This chain links TRBV7-2 with TRBJ1-6, with 7 nucleotides matching TRBD1. The CDR3 extends over 17 amino acids. CDR1 SGHTA and CDR2 FQGNSA come from the germline V gene. J gave up 7 bases and V 0 bases, and 9 bases lay outside the gene matches. The CDR3 coding sequence is TGTGCCAGCAGCTTAGCGTTCTTGGCAGGGGGAAATTCACCCCTCCACTTT. Protein: CASSLAFLAGGNSPLHF.

The genes are TRBV19 and TRBJ2-1; D not resolved. Germline assignment: CDR1 LNHDA and CDR2 SQIVND (reference sequence). This CDR3 region has 14 residues. V lost 5 bases and J lost 4, with 12 bases in between. CDR3 residues: CASSFWGLYNEQFF. For the CDR3, the DNA is TGTGCCAGTAGTTTCTGGGGTCTATACAATGAGCAGTTCTTC.

This sequence joins TRBV29-1 and TRBJ2-1; 8 nucleotides align to TRBD2. CDR3 length equals 15 residues. The ends lost 0 bases at V and 8 bases at J; junction bases unmatched: 9. Germline V gene lookup returns CDR1 SQVTM and CDR2 ANQGSEA. In DNA, the CDR3 is TGCAGCGTTGAAGATCCCCTAGCGGGTTTGTATGAGCAGTTCTTC. It is translated as CSVEDPLAGLYEQFF.

This clone occurred once. V is TRBV28 and J is TRBJ2-1, with D possibly TRBD1 on 5 matching bases. The CDR3 sequence is 14 residues long. V lost 3 bases and J 6 bases, leaving 12 bases between the germline ends. Germline V lookup: CDR1 MDHEN, CDR2 SYDVKM. The CDR3 is CASSLYTGTNEQFF. CDR3 coding DNA: TGTGCCAGCAGTTTGTACACAGGTACCAATGAGCAGTTCTTC.

The chain carries TRBV6-5 and TRBJ1-2, with 9 nucleotides matching TRBD1. The CDR3 runs 14 residues. Germline V lookup: CDR1 MNHEY, CDR2 SVGAGI. Trimming at V came to 5 bases and at J to 5 bases, leaving 6 bases not matched to a gene. The CDR3 DNA reads TGTGCCAGCAGTCCGGACAGGGGTGGATATGGCTACACCTTC. Amino acids: CASSPDRGGYGYTF.